The subject of this entry is one TCR beta chain. Produced via immunoSEQ multiplex PCR; TCRdb's table is partial and in-frame only. The sample includes roughly 50,000 clones, approximately 92% of them seen just once. From germline, CDR1 is SNHLY and CDR2 FYNNEI. V lost 7 bases, J lost 10 bases, and 9 bases stayed unmatched. The CDR3 extends over 15 amino acids. The sample is drawn from a study of T cell changes during pregnancy in multiple sclerosis. The chain recombines TRBV2 with TRBJ2-1, with 14 bases identical to TRBD2. The input for sequencing was CD4+ T cells from peripheral blood mononuclear cells, taken in the third trimester of pregnancy. The receptor comes from a female donor with multiple sclerosis, enrolled in a pregnancy study. The CDR3 DNA sequence: TGTGCCAGCACCATGACTAGCGGGAGGGCCAGGGAGCAGTTCTTC. It codes for CASTMTSGRAREQFF.